The 17 T cell receptor beta chains in this list originate from one sample, sequenced in a study of cytomegalovirus exposure and HLA in healthy donors. Primers: 60 Vbeta forward and 13 Jbeta reverse. Profiled with immunoSEQ multiplex PCR; TCRdb holds only in-frame clones, not every one. The sample records around 120,000 clones, around three quarters being singletons. The specimen sequenced was PBMCs. The receptors come from a man aged 45-60 years in good health and CMV-seropositive.

J is TRBJ2-5 and V is TRBV2, with D hard to call. This CDR3 is 12 amino acids long. Germline V gives CDR1 SNHLY, CDR2 FYNNEI. V lost 8 bases and J 2 bases, leaving 9 bases between the germline ends. This CDR3 reads CASAAEQETQYF. CDR3 DNA sequence: TGTGCCAGCGCGGCAGAACAAGAGACCCAGTACTTC.

This clone occurred once. The chain recombines TRBV19 with TRBJ2-2; the match to TRBD1 covers 8 bases. Germline CDR1 LNHDA, CDR2 SQIVND (reference sequence). CDR3 length equals 15 residues. After removal of 3 bases from V and 1 base from J, the junction contained 1 base not matched to a gene. The CDR3 DNA sequence: TGTGCCAGTAGTATCGGGACAGGGAACACCGGGGAGCTGTTTTTT. Protein: CASSIGTGNTGELFF. The whole variable domain, filled in from reference TRBV19 and TRBJ2-2, reads DGGITQSPKYLFRKEGQNVTLSCEQNLNHDAMYWYRQDPGQGLRLIYYSQIVNDFQKGDIAEGYSVSREKKESFPLTVTSAQKNPTAFYLCASSIGTGNTGELFFGEGSRLTVL.

V gene TRBV6-6 combines with J gene TRBJ1-1; D perhaps matches TRBD1 (5 bases). The CDR3 covers 15 residues. The V and J ends lost 0 bases and 4 bases respectively, with 12 bases between them. The germline CDR1 and CDR2 sequences are MNHNY and SVGAGI (reference sequence). The chain's CDR3 is CASSYSAGFSTEAFF. The CDR3 DNA follows: TGTGCCAGCAGTTACTCTGCAGGGTTCAGCACTGAAGCTTTCTTT.

The chain employs TRBV19 and TRBJ1-5, with D perhaps TRBD1 (5 bases). The CDR3 totals 15 residues. Germline CDR1 reads LNHDA; CDR2 reads SQIVND (reference sequence). Trimming removed 5 bases at V and 5 bases at J, with 16 bases between. CDR3 DNA sequence: TGTGCCAGTAGTCGATCCTCAGACAGTTATCAGCCCCAGCATTTT. It is translated as CASSRSSDSYQPQHF.

The rearrangement uses TRBV9 and TRBJ1-4; no clear D gene. Germline V lookup: CDR1 SGDLS, CDR2 YYNGEE. Trimming shortened V by 0 bases and J by 0 bases, and 9 bases separated the two germline ends. The CDR3 length is 16 residues. CDR3 protein: CASSVGGFPTNEKLFF. The CDR3 nucleotides read TGTGCCAGCAGCGTAGGAGGGTTTCCAACTAATGAAAAACTGTTTTTT. The full variable domain, completed using reference TRBV9 and TRBJ1-4, is DSGVTQTPKHLITATGQRVTLRCSPRSGDLSVYWYQQSLDQGLQFLIQYYNGEERAKGNILERFSAQQFPDLHSELNLSSLELGDSALYFCASSVGGFPTNEKLFFGSGTQLSVL.

This clone turned up a few times. This rearrangement joins TRBV11-2 to TRBJ1-5; TRBD1 aligns across 11 bases. Looked up from germline, CDR1 is SGHAT and CDR2 is FQNNGV. V was pared by 5 bases and J by 6 bases, with 12 bases of the junction left unmatched. There are 17 residues in the CDR3. The CDR3 spells CASSRTGGSVGGQPQHF. The CDR3 DNA reads TGTGCCAGCAGCCGGACAGGGGGCAGCGTAGGCGGTCAGCCCCAGCATTTT.

The sample holds a few counts of this clone. This sequence joins TRBV25-1 and TRBJ2-1; 8 nucleotides agree with TRBD2. The ends lost 8 bases at V and 5 bases at J; junction bases unmatched: 5. CDR3 size: 13 residues. CDR1 is MGHDK and CDR2 is SYGVNS in the germline V gene. The CDR3 spells CASWTSLDNEQFF. The CDR3 bases are TGTGCCAGCTGGACTAGCTTAGACAATGAGCAGTTCTTC. The whole variable domain, filled in from reference TRBV25-1 and TRBJ2-1, reads EADIYQTPRYLVIGTGKKITLECSQTMGHDKMYWYQQDPGMELHLIHYSYGVNSTEKGDLSSESTVSRIRTEHFPLTLESARPSHTSQYLCASWTSLDNEQFFGPGTRLTVL.

In its sample, this clone was seen a few times. V usage is TRBV11-2 and J usage is TRBJ2-3, with a possible D match to TRBD2 (5 bases). Germline CDR1 and CDR2: SGHAT and FQNNGV. This CDR3 is 15 amino acids long. V was cut by 2 bases and J by 0 bases, with 9 bases left in between. The CDR3 loop reads CASSLKGGSTDTQYF. The CDR3, as DNA: TGTGCCAGCAGCTTAAAGGGCGGGAGCACAGATACGCAGTATTTT.

This rearrangement joins TRBV29-1 to TRBJ2-2, with TRBD1 matching over 11 bases. The CDR3 runs to 14 residues. The germline gives CDR1 SQVTM, CDR2 ANQGSEA. Trimming at V came to 5 bases and at J to 4 bases, leaving 3 bases not matched to a gene. CDR3 bases: TGCAGCGTTCTCGGACAGGGGGCCACCGGGGAGCTGTTTTTT. It specifies CSVLGQGATGELFF.

The J gene is TRBJ2-6, the V gene TRBV7-3, with unresolved D. CDR1 SGHTA and CDR2 FQGTGA come from the germline V gene. The ends were cut back, 5 bases at V and 3 bases at J, with 11 bases in the middle. The CDR3 has 15 amino acids. The chain's CDR3 is CASSLLPDGANVLTF. The CDR3, as DNA: TGTGCCAGCAGCCTTCTGCCAGATGGGGCCAACGTCCTGACTTTC.

The chain links TRBV19 to TRBJ1-5; no reliable D call. The CDR3 has 15 amino acids. The germline V gene has CDR1 LNHDA and CDR2 SQIVND (reference sequence). With 2 bases removed from V and 2 bases from J, the gap between germline ends came to 10 bases. The CDR3 spells CASSINWSGNQPQHF. The CDR3 bases are TGTGCCAGTAGTATAAATTGGTCAGGCAATCAGCCCCAGCATTTT.

Notes on this clone: A much larger clone lies a single base off, so this may be a read error. CDR3 residues: CASNANGGSSYEQYF. For the CDR3, the DNA is TGTGCCAGTAATGCGAACGGGGGGAGTTCCTACGAGCAGTACTTC. V usage is TRBV19 and J usage is TRBJ2-7, with 7 nucleotides matching TRBD2. This CDR3 comprises 15 residues. Germline CDR1 LNHDA, CDR2 SQIVND (reference sequence). V lost 7 bases and J lost 1; bases outside the gene matches: 10.

The chain employs TRBV6-1 and TRBJ2-7; TRBD1 matches at 10 bases. Germline V gene lookup returns CDR1 MNHNS and CDR2 SASEGT. The CDR3 contains 16 residues. The J segment lost 10 bases and the V segment lost 4 bases, leaving 16 bases of the junction unmatched. CDR3 amino acids: CASSAFFKTGGIEQYF. CDR3 bases: TGTGCCAGCAGTGCGTTTTTCAAGACAGGGGGCATTGAACAGTACTTC.

The rearrangement uses TRBV6-5 and TRBJ1-2; 11 bases line up with TRBD1. Trimming removed 6 bases from V and 1 base from J; junction bases left unmatched: 4. The V gene's germline CDR1 is MNHEY and CDR2 SVGAGI. This CDR3 has 15 amino acids. Here the CDR3 DNA reads TGTGCCAGCAGGTTCGGGACAGGGGGTAACTATGGCTACACCTTC. This gives the protein CASRFGTGGNYGYTF.

The chain joins TRBV21-1 to TRBJ2-3; the table's TRBD2 call for D was not verified on the DNA. TRBV21-1 is a known pseudogene. The CDR3 extends over 16 amino acids. The CDR3 nucleotides are TGTGCCAGCAGCAACTTAGCGGGAGGGCGCACAGATACGCAGTATTTT. Protein product: CASSNLAGGRTDTQYF.

V gene TRBV30 combines with J gene TRBJ2-7; D remains unclear. CDR1 and CDR2 (germline): GTSNPN, SVGIG (reference sequence). This CDR3 has 12 amino acids. Trimming took off 0 bases at V and 6 bases at J, with 9 bases between the two ends. CDR3 region: CAWSVRRGEQYF. Written as DNA, the CDR3 is TGTGCCTGGAGTGTACGGAGAGGCGAGCAGTACTTC. Full variable domain (remainder filled in from reference TRBV30 and TRBJ2-7): SQTIHQWPATLVQPVGSPLSLECTVEGTSNPNLYWYRQAAGRGLQLLFYSVGIGQISSEVPQNLSASRPQDRQFILSSKKLLLSDSGFYLCAWSVRRGEQYFGPGTRLTVT.

This clone was recorded once. The chain recombines TRBV28 with TRBJ2-7, with 9 nucleotides matching TRBD1. There are 14 residues in the CDR3. V lost 5 bases to trimming and J lost 5 bases; unmatched junction nucleotides: 7. Germline V gene data show CDR1 as MDHEN and CDR2 as SYDVKM. CDR3 sequence: CASSTGTGFNEQYF. The CDR3 region has the DNA TGTGCCAGCAGTACCGGGACAGGGTTCAACGAGCAGTACTTC. The full variable domain, rest sourced from reference TRBV28 and TRBJ2-7, is DVKVTQSSRYLVKRTGEKVFLECVQDMDHENMFWYRQDPGLGLRLIYFSYDVKMKEKGDIPEGYSVSREKKERFSLILESASTNQTSMYLCASSTGTGFNEQYFGPGTRLTVT.